This is a list of T cell receptor beta chains from one sample in a study of blood T cell repertoires in COVID-19. Method: immunoSEQ multiplex PCR; TCRdb's copy keeps in-frame clones and lacks some. The table includes 70,000 or so clones, 86% detected once. The material sequenced was peripheral blood. These receptors were obtained from a man aged 65 to 79 with active or convalescent COVID-19. CDR3s include the opening cysteine and the closing phenylalanine or tryptophan. Fields, in order: J gene, V gene, CDR3 protein.

J gene: TRBJ1-1
V gene: TRBV7-9
CDR3 protein: CASSGGAVNTEAFF

J gene: TRBJ1-1
V gene: TRBV6-1
CDR3 protein: CASSEQANTEAFF

J gene: TRBJ1-3
V gene: TRBV29-1
CDR3 protein: CSVDVSGGNTIYF

J gene: TRBJ2-3
V gene: TRBV30
CDR3 protein: CAWSLGGPGGTDTQYF

J gene: TRBJ1-1
V gene: TRBV5-1
CDR3 protein: CASSEAPNTEAFF

J gene: TRBJ1-1
V gene: TRBV2
CDR3 protein: CASSGAPGTGLNTEAFF

J gene: TRBJ2-2
V gene: TRBV28
CDR3 protein: CASRFSGTVTGELFF

J gene: TRBJ2-7
V gene: TRBV12-3/TRBV12-4
CDR3 protein: CASSFSTREQYF

J gene: TRBJ1-4
V gene: TRBV28
CDR3 protein: CASRPGSGLEKLFF

J gene: TRBJ1-4
V gene: TRBV3-1/TRBV3-2
CDR3 protein: CASSFDRGREKLFF

J gene: TRBJ2-2
V gene: TRBV27
CDR3 protein: CASSFGGQGNTGELFF

J gene: TRBJ1-5
V gene: TRBV2
CDR3 protein: CASSEGGGGNQPQHF

J gene: TRBJ2-1
V gene: TRBV30
CDR3 protein: CAWSVRRGLNEQFF

J gene: TRBJ2-1
V gene: TRBV7-6
CDR3 protein: CASSLEAGGSGEQFF

J gene: TRBJ1-2
V gene: TRBV4-1
CDR3 protein: CASSQDVGQGAKGYTF

J gene: TRBJ1-1
V gene: TRBV2
CDR3 protein: CASSVVQGNTEAFF

J gene: TRBJ2-1
V gene: TRBV5-8
CDR3 protein: CASSQRLAGSNEQFF

J gene: TRBJ2-7
V gene: TRBV7-2
CDR3 protein: CASSRTGGEYEQYF

J gene: TRBJ1-5
V gene: TRBV19
CDR3 protein: CASTGTGGNQPQHF

J gene: TRBJ2-7
V gene: TRBV2
CDR3 protein: CASSDSFYEQYF